A selection of T cell receptor beta chains follows, all from one sample in a study of cytomegalovirus exposure and HLA in healthy donors. Measured with immunoSEQ multiplex PCR; TCRdb has only the in-frame clones, and not every one. The profile shows some 150,000 clones, around 68% of them singletons. Sequencing used PBMCs. The receptors stem from a man younger than 40 in good health and CMV-seronegative. Each CDR3 is given with its conserved first and last residue. Each record gives: V gene, clone size, J gene, D gene, CDR3 protein, CDR3 DNA. D genes are given only for firm matches. Rows may omit the clone size; those that give it use once, few, many or a size class.

TRBV6-5,NA,TRBJ1-5,TRBD1,CASRDREGQPQHF,TGTGCCAGCAGGGACAGGGAAGGGCAGCCCCAGCATTTT
TRBV6-5,NA,TRBJ1-1,NA,CAGGEFGMNTEAFF,TGTGCCGGAGGGGAGTTCGGGATGAACACTGAAGCTTTCTTT
TRBV5-1,NA,TRBJ2-1,NA,CASSLGQDYNEQFF,TGCGCCAGCAGCTTGGGACAGGACTACAATGAGCAGTTCTTC
TRBV10-1,NA,TRBJ1-1,NA,CASSESEGGRVGTEAFF,TGCGCCAGCAGTGAGTCTGAGGGAGGGAGGGTCGGCACTGAAGCTTTCTTT
TRBV27,NA,TRBJ1-2,NA,CASSFRGRGGYTF,TGTGCCAGCAGTTTTAGAGGGAGAGGAGGCTACACCTTC
TRBV7-9,NA,TRBJ1-2,NA,CASSLGRDYGYTF,TGTGCCAGCAGCTTAGGCAGGGACTATGGCTACACCTTC
TRBV9,few,TRBJ2-4,TRBD1,CASSDTGTGINIQYF,TGTGCCAGCAGCGACACCGGGACAGGGATCAACATTCAGTACTTC
TRBV18,once,TRBJ2-3,NA,CASSPIQGDTQYF,TGTGCCAGCTCACCGATACAGGGCGATACGCAGTATTTT
TRBV5-8,few,TRBJ2-7,NA,CASSPVEYEQYF,TGTGCCAGCAGCCCGGTAGAGTACGAGCAGTACTTC
TRBV19,NA,TRBJ2-3,NA,CASSIRFQGRTDTQYF,TGTGCCAGTAGTATCCGTTTCCAGGGGAGAACAGATACGCAGTATTTT
TRBV4-3,NA,TRBJ1-1,NA,CASSQETVASSTEAFF,TGCGCCAGCAGCCAAGAAACTGTAGCCTCGAGCACTGAAGCTTTCTTT
TRBV5-6,once,TRBJ2-7,NA,CASSGDYSYEQYF,TGTGCCAGCAGCGGAGACTACTCCTACGAGCAGTACTTC
TRBV19,NA,TRBJ2-7,TRBD1,CASSIGTGYEQYF,TGTGCCAGTAGTATCGGGACAGGGTACGAGCAGTACTTC
TRBV15,NA,TRBJ2-3,TRBD2,CATSKAGGEGDTQYF,TGTGCCACCAGCAAAGCAGGAGGGGAGGGGGATACGCAGTATTTT
TRBV29-1,NA,TRBJ2-7,TRBD1,CSVLDRGPYEQYF,TGCAGCGTTCTCGACAGGGGACCCTACGAGCAGTACTTC
TRBV28,few,TRBJ1-5,NA,CASSEIAPQHF,TGTGCCAGCAGTGAGATAGCGCCCCAGCATTTT
TRBV5-1,few,TRBJ1-2,NA,CASSMNPTANYGYTF,TGCGCCAGCAGCATGAACCCGACAGCTAACTATGGCTACACCTTC
TRBV25-1,NA,TRBJ1-2,TRBD1,CASRKQGTYGYPF,TGTGCCAGCAGAAAACAGGGGACCTATGGCTACCCCTTC
TRBV7-2,NA,TRBJ1-6,NA,CASSGRTGSSYNSPLHF,TGTGCCAGCAGCGGCCGGACGGGAAGCTCCTATAATTCACCCCTCCACTTT
TRBV19,NA,TRBJ2-5,TRBD2,CASTLAGGPQETQYF,TGTGCCAGTACGCTAGCGGGGGGTCCTCAAGAGACCCAGTACTTC
TRBV5-1,NA,TRBJ2-6,TRBD1,CASSWTGGPSGANVLTF,TGCGCCAGCAGCTGGACAGGGGGCCCCTCTGGGGCCAACGTCCTGACTTTC
TRBV19,NA,TRBJ1-5,NA,CASSMASRDTYSNQPQHF,TGTGCCAGTAGTATGGCCTCCCGGGACACCTATAGCAATCAGCCCCAGCATTTT
TRBV9,few,TRBJ2-2,NA,CASSVAVPGELFF,TGTGCCAGCAGCGTAGCCGTCCCCGGGGAGCTGTTTTTT
TRBV7-8,once,TRBJ1-1,TRBD1,CASSLAARGHTEAFF,TGTGCCAGCAGCTTAGCTGCCAGGGGGCACACTGAAGCTTTCTTT
TRBV10-2,NA,TRBJ2-1,NA,CASLNYNEQFF,TGCGCCAGCCTAAACTACAATGAGCAGTTCTTC
TRBV7-3,NA,TRBJ2-3,TRBD2,CASSVTGLAGGDTQYF,TGTGCCAGCAGCGTAACCGGTCTAGCGGGGGGGGATACGCAGTATTTT
TRBV6-5,NA,TRBJ2-7,NA,CASSYLGGEQYF,TGTGCCAGCAGTTACCTAGGAGGGGAGCAGTACTTC
TRBV5-1,NA,TRBJ2-3,TRBD1,CASSSGQRTSTDTQYF,TGCGCCAGCAGCTCGGGACAGCGCACTAGCACAGATACGCAGTATTTT
TRBV13,NA,TRBJ2-5,NA,CASSHKGLAETQYF,TGTGCCAGCAGCCATAAGGGGCTAGCGGAGACCCAGTACTTC
TRBV28,NA,TRBJ1-2,TRBD1,CASSSHRGSDGYTF,TGTGCCAGCAGTTCACACAGGGGATCGGATGGCTACACCTTC
TRBV7-6,NA,TRBJ2-3,NA,CASSLRTGNTDTQYF,TGTGCCAGCAGCTTGAGGACGGGGAACACAGATACGCAGTATTTT
TRBV7-2,few,TRBJ2-3,NA,CASSLDFSTDTQYF,TGTGCCAGCAGCTTAGACTTTAGCACAGATACGCAGTATTTT
TRBV19,NA,TRBJ1-1,TRBD1,CASSGQGVTEAFF,TGTGCCAGTAGTGGACAGGGAGTCACTGAAGCTTTCTTT
TRBV27,NA,TRBJ1-1,TRBD1,CASSLGPGGRFTEAFF,TGTGCCAGCAGTTTAGGGCCAGGGGGCCGGTTCACTGAAGCTTTCTTT
TRBV10-1,NA,TRBJ2-6,TRBD1,CASTGDSHSSGANVLTF,TGCGCCAGCACCGGGGACAGTCATTCCTCTGGGGCCAACGTCCTGACTTTC
TRBV4-2,few,TRBJ2-6,NA,CASSQDSSGANVLTF,TGTGCCAGCAGCCAAGACAGCTCTGGGGCCAACGTCCTGACTTTC
TRBV5-1,few,TRBJ2-7,NA,CASSLGVGGNYEQYF,TGCGCCAGCAGCTTGGGGGTCGGCGGAAACTACGAGCAGTACTTC
TRBV27,few,TRBJ2-2,TRBD2,CASNSGGVSGELFF,TGTGCCAGCAATAGCGGGGGGGTTAGCGGGGAGCTGTTTTTT
TRBV19,NA,TRBJ2-2,TRBD1,CASALGTGNTGELFF,TGTGCCAGTGCCCTGGGGACAGGGAACACCGGGGAGCTGTTTTTT
TRBV5-1,NA,TRBJ2-3,TRBD2,CASSSSGGPRTDTQYF,TGCGCCAGCAGCTCTAGCGGGGGGCCCCGCACAGATACGCAGTATTTT
TRBV6-5,NA,TRBJ2-7,NA,CASSYSGQNPYEQYF,TGTGCCAGCAGTTACTCGGGACAAAACCCCTACGAGCAGTACTTC
TRBV2,once,TRBJ2-7,TRBD1,CASSEYGQGVFSYEQYF,TGTGCCAGCAGTGAGTATGGACAGGGGGTTTTCTCCTACGAGCAGTACTTC
TRBV27,NA,TRBJ1-5,TRBD1,CASRRTGLVSNQPQHF,TGTGCCAGCAGACGGACAGGGCTGGTTAGCAATCAGCCCCAGCATTTT
TRBV2,NA,TRBJ1-1,NA,CASSEGAGQGGTEAFF,TGTGCCAGCAGTGAGGGGGCTGGGCAGGGAGGGACTGAAGCTTTCTTT
TRBV7-9,NA,TRBJ2-5,TRBD2,CASAPSGRETQYF,TGTGCCAGCGCCCCTAGCGGCAGGGAGACCCAGTACTTC
TRBV29-1,NA,TRBJ2-1,TRBD1,CSAPGQGHNEQFF,TGCAGCGCTCCGGGACAGGGACATAATGAGCAGTTCTTC
TRBV11-2,once,TRBJ1-3,NA,CASSLESPSPSGNTIYF,TGTGCCAGCAGCTTAGAAAGCCCTTCGCCCTCTGGAAACACCATATATTTT
TRBV6-6,once,TRBJ1-5,TRBD1,CASRSDRDHQPQHF,TGTGCCAGCAGATCGGACAGGGACCATCAGCCCCAGCATTTT
TRBV5-4,few,TRBJ2-7,TRBD1,CASSLETGGYEQYF,TGTGCCAGCAGCTTGGAGACAGGGGGTTACGAGCAGTACTTC
TRBV5-1,NA,TRBJ2-5,NA,CASSLSGAGQETQYF,TGCGCCAGCAGCTTGTCAGGGGCCGGGCAAGAGACCCAGTACTTC